A selection of T cell receptor beta chains follows, all from one sample in a study of CXCR3-negative and CXCR3-positive naive CD8 T cells. TCRdb reprocessed the 5' RACE reads and stores each CDR3 protein as one record, lacking DNA. This sample carries tens of thousands of distinct CDR3 sequences, with around 22% going to the ten biggest clones. Sequenced material: memory CD8+ T cells from blood. The origin of the receptors is a human donor in good health. Some clones in this sample may be carry-over from other donors' samples. Each CDR3 is given with its conserved first and last residue.

j_call v_call cdr3_aa
TRBJ2-1 TRBV20-1 CSAANRKSSYNEQFF
TRBJ1-1 TRBV4-2 CASSQDLEGVKAFF
TRBJ2-2 TRBV6-2/TRBV6-3 CASSPSGEGTGELFF
TRBJ2-3 TRBV29-1 CSCSPAAGDTQYF
TRBJ1-1 TRBV29-1 CSVERATEAFF
TRBJ2-7 TRBV20-1 CSAYDWTGLNAFEQYF
TRBJ1-2 TRBV5-1 CASSLLGADGYTF
TRBJ2-2 TRBV20-1 CSARDVRGGDTGELFF
TRBJ1-1 TRBV7-9 CASSVNGQGALNTEAFF
TRBJ2-7 TRBV5-1 CASSLEAGGAEQYF
TRBJ1-2 TRBV27 CASSLHRGYGYTF
TRBJ2-1 TRBV11-3 CASSLGHQVAYNEQFF
TRBJ1-6 TRBV20-1 CSARDLQAPGTYNSPLHF
TRBJ2-1 TRBV28 CASAPGANEQFF
TRBJ1-6 TRBV6-5 CASSYTNSPLHF
TRBJ1-6 TRBV15 CATSRSSGGGSPLHF
TRBJ2-7 TRBV7-6 CASSLAIERGYEQYF
TRBJ2-2 TRBV14 CASSLGSPGELFF
TRBJ2-7 TRBV28 CASSFRGLRYHEQYF
TRBJ2-2 TRBV29-1 CSVWDGLSGTGELFF
TRBJ1-1 TRBV29-1 CSVDSQGAGTEAFF
TRBJ2-2 TRBV5-1 CASSPAGDTGELFF
TRBJ2-2 TRBV29-1 CSVDGQRGELFF
TRBJ1-1 TRBV20-1 CRGQGALNTEAFF
TRBJ2-7 TRBV5-1 CASSLARTSGTYEQYF
TRBJ2-7 TRBV6-5 CASSSPRDEYEQYF
TRBJ1-1 TRBV14 CASSQDPGGTEAFF
TRBJ2-5 TRBV11-2 CASSLDPGVQETQYF